The present TCR beta chain was sequenced within a study of lymphopenia after photon versus proton radiotherapy. General observations from the study: Survival link was tested only in deceased patients; proton benefit remains a possibility. Under photons, naive T cells and diversity fell while effector/memory populations rose. Larger post-nadir TCR diversity loss correlated inversely with survival in deceased patients.

This table comes from immunoSEQ multiplex PCR, and its TCRdb copy is limited to in-frame clones, with some not included. The data hold some 28,000 clones, with 65% to 85% observed a single time. A note on this clone: What it recognizes is unknown.

The TCR comes from a man aged 45-65 years with gastric cancer. The sample consisted of peripheral blood, taken from a patient treated with photon-based radiotherapy.

CDR3 in DNA: TGTGCCAGCAGCGTAGAAGGGAGTCGTCAGCCCCAGCATTTT. It translates to CASSVEGSRQPQHF. The chain carries TRBV6-4 and TRBJ1-5; D not resolved. V lost 6 bases, J lost 6 bases, and 15 bases lay in between. The CDR3 runs 14 residues. The germline V gene encodes CDR1 MRHNA and CDR2 SNTAGT.